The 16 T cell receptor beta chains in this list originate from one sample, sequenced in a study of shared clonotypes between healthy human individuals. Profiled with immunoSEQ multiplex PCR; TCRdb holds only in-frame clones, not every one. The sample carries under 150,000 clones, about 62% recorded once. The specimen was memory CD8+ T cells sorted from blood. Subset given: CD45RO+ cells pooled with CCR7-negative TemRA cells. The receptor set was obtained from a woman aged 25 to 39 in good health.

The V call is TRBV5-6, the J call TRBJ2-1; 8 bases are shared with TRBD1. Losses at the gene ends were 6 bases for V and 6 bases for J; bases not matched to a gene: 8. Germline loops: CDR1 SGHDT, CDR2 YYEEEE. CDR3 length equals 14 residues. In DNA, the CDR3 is TGTGCCAGCACCACCGGGACAGGTGTCAATGAGCAGTTCTTC. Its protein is CASTTGTGVNEQFF. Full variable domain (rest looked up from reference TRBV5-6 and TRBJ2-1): DAGVTQSPTHLIKTRGQQVTLRCSPKSGHDTVSWYQQALGQGPQFIFQYYEEEERQRGNFPDRFSGHQFPNYSSELNVNALLLGDSALYLCASTTGTGVNEQFFGPGTRLTVL.

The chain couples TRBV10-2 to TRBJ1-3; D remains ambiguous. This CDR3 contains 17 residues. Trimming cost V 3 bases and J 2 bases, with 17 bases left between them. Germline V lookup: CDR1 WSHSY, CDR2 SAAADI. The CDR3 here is CASSDGLIWRTGNTIYF. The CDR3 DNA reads TGCGCCAGCAGTGACGGGCTGATCTGGAGGACTGGAAACACCATATATTTT.

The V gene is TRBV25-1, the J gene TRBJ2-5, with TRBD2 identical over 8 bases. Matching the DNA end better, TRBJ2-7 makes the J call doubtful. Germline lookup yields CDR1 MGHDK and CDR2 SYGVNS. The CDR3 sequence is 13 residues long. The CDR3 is CASSGTSSYEQYF. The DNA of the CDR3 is TGTGCCAGCAGCGGGACTAGCTCCTACGAGCAGTACTTC.

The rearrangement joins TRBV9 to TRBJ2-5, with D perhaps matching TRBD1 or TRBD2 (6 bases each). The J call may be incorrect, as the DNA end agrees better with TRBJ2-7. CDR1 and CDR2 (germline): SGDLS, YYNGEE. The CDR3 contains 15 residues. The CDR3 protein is CASSVGGAPSHEQYF. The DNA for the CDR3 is TGTGCCAGCAGCGTAGGGGGGGCACCGTCCCACGAGCAGTACTTC.

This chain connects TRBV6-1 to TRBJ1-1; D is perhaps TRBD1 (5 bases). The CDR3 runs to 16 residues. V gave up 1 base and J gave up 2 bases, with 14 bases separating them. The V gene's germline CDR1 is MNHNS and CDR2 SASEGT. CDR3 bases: TGTGCCAGCAGTGAAGAGGTGGGGGGAATCAACACTGAAGCTTTCTTT. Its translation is CASSEEVGGINTEAFF.

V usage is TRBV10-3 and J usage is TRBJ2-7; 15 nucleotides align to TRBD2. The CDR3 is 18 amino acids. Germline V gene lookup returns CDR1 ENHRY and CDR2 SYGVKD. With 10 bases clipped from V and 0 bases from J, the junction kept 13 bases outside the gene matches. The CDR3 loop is CATTDFGTSGRPSYEQYF. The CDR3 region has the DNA TGTGCCACTACAGATTTCGGGACTAGCGGGAGGCCCTCCTACGAGCAGTACTTC.

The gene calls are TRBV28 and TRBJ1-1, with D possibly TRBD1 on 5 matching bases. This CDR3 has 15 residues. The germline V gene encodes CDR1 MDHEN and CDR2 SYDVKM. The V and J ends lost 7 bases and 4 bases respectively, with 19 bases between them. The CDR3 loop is CASTPHQGSGTEAFF. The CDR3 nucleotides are TGTGCCAGCACCCCCCACCAGGGATCGGGCACTGAAGCTTTCTTT.

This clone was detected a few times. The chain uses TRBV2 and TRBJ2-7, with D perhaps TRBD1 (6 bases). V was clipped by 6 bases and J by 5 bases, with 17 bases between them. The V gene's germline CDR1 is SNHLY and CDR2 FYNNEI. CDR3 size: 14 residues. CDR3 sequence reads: CASSRDNGAHEQYF. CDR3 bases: TGTGCCAGCAGCAGGGACAATGGGGCCCACGAGCAGTACTTC.

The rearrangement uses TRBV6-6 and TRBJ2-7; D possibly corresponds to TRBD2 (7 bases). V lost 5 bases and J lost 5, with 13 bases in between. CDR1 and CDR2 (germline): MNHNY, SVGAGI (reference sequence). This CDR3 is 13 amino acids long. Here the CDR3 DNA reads TGTGCCAGCAGTCCGAGGGGGAGGGACGAGCAGTACTTC. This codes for CASSPRGRDEQYF.

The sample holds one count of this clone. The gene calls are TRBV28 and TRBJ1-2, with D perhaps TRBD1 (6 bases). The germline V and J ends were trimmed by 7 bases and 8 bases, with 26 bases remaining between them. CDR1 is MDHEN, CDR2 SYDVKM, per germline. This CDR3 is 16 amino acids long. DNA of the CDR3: TGTGCCAGCAACTCCGCCCAAAAACAGGGCCACTGGGGCTACACCTTC. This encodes CASNSAQKQGHWGYTF.

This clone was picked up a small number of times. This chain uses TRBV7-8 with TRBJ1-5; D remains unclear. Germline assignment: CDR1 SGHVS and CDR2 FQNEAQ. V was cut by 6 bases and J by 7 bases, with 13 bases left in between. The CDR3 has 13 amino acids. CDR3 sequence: CASRLGAGQPQHF. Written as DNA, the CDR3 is TGTGCCAGCAGACTGGGAGCAGGACAGCCCCAGCATTTT.

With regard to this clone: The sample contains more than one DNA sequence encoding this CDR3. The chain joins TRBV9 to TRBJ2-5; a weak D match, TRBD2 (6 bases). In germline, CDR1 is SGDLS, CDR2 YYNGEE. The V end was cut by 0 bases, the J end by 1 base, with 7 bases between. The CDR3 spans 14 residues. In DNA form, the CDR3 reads TGTGCCAGCAGCGTAGGCGGGACCCAAGAGACCCAGTACTTC. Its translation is CASSVGGTQETQYF.

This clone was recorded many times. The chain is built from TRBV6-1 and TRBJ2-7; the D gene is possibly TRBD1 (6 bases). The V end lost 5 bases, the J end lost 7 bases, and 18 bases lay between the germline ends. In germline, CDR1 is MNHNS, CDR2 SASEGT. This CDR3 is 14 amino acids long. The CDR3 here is CASSPPDSRREQYF. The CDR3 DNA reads TGTGCCAGCAGTCCACCGGACAGTCGCCGGGAGCAGTACTTC.

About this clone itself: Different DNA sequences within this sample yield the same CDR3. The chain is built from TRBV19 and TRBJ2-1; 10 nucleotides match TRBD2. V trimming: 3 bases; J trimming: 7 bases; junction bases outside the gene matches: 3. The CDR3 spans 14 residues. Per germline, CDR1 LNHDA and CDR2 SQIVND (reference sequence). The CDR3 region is CASSILAGENEQFF. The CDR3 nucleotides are TGTGCCAGTAGTATTCTAGCGGGAGAAAATGAGCAGTTCTTC.

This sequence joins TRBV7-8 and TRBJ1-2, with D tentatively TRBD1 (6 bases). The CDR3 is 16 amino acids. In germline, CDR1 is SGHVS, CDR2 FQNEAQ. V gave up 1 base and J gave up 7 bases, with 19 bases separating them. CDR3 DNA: TGTGCCAGCAGCTTAGGTTTCGGGAGGGGGTTAGGTGGCTACACCTTC. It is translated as CASSLGFGRGLGGYTF.

For the CDR3, the DNA is TGCGCCAGCAGCTTGGCGGCTAGCGGGGGCTACGAGCAGTACTTC. This gives the protein CASSLAASGGYEQYF. The gene calls are TRBV5-1 and TRBJ2-7, with 10 bases matching TRBD2. The CDR3 is 15 amino acids. Germline CDR1 is SGHRS and CDR2 is YFSETQ. Trimming removed 0 bases from V and 3 bases from J; junction bases left unmatched: 3. The whole variable domain, remainder taken from reference TRBV5-1 and TRBJ2-7, is KAGVTQTPRYLIKTRGQQVTLSCSPISGHRSVSWYQQTPGQGLQFLFEYFSETQRNKGNFPGRFSGRQFSNSRSEMNVSTLELGDSALYLCASSLAASGGYEQYFGPGTRLTVT.